This T cell receptor (beta chain) was profiled in a study of blood T cell repertoires in COVID-19. Method: immunoSEQ multiplex PCR; TCRdb's copy keeps in-frame clones and lacks some. The sample shows a few hundred thousand clones, roughly 88% of them seen only once. The CDR3 covers 15 residues. Trimming cost V 4 bases and J 6 bases, with 15 bases left between them. Germline-derived CDR1 and CDR2 are SEHNR and FQNEAQ (reference sequence). Sequencing was carried out using PBMCs or T cells enriched from blood (not recorded which). The source of this sequence is a man aged 30-40 years who had recovered from COVID-19. The V call is TRBV7-9, the J call TRBJ1-4, with D unclear. The CDR3 DNA is TGTGCCAGCAGCTCCGGGAGTCTGAGGGATGAAAAACTGTTTTTT. Encoded protein: CASSSGSLRDEKLFF.